The 9 T cell receptor beta chains below all came from one sample that was sequenced in a study of tumor-infiltrating lymphocytes in primary liver carcinoma. The template, roughly 550 ng total RNA, yielded TCR beta cDNA made with a constant-region primer. Three-round nested multiplex PCR performed with slightly modified ARM-PCR produced the TCR beta libraries. TRBV1-TRBV30 forward primers paired with a C-beta reverse primer drove the first two PCR rounds, about 10 cycles each. MiXCR, run by TCRdb on the multiplex PCR reads, gives a single entry per CDR3 protein. The sample lists some 20,000 distinct CDR3 sequences, 60% to 85% seen once, with approximately 41% in the top ten. Each 20-30 mg portion of unsorted bulk tissue served as the source for co-extraction of RNA and DNA. The sample consisted of liver tumor tissue from sampling region 4. Subset indicated: tumor region T4, right-lateral pole. The source of these receptors is a woman between 25 and 40 years old with primary liver carcinoma and hepatitis B virus infection.

The rearrangement joins TRBV6-2 or TRBV6-3 to TRBJ2-3; 11 positions agree with TRBD2. The CDR3 consists of 17 residues. Losses at the gene ends were 0 bases for V and 1 base for J; bases not matched to a gene: 3. In germline, CDR1 is MNHEY, CDR2 SVGEGT. CDR3 coding DNA: TGTGCCAGCAGTTACTCGAGGACTAGCGGGCGCACAGATACGCAGTATTTT. Translation: CASSYSRTSGRTDTQYF.

As regards this clonotype: Relative to the germline gene, one junction end is altered; a read error may explain this. The CDR3 region has the DNA TGTGCCAGCAGTTACACCGTGGCGGATAATTATGGCTACACATTC. Translation: CASSYTVADNYGYTF. This sequence joins TRBV6-5 and TRBJ1-2, with D uncertain. CDR3 length equals 15 residues. Germline V gene lookup returns CDR1 MNHEY and CDR2 SVGAGI.

This clonotype has at least ten counts. The rearrangement links TRBV7-9 to TRBJ2-1, with a possible D match to TRBD2 (5 bases). Deletions cut 3 bases from V and 0 bases from J, with 12 bases between. Looked up from germline, CDR1 is SEHNR and CDR2 is FQNEAQ (reference sequence). The CDR3 contains 16 residues. In DNA form, the CDR3 reads TGTGCCAGCAGCTTTAGTAGGGCGGGCTCCTACAATGAGCAGTTCTTC. Its translation is CASSFSRAGSYNEQFF.

The chain employs TRBV14 and TRBJ2-7; tentative D call: TRBD2 (6 bases). V dropped 3 bases and J dropped 10 bases, with 22 bases sitting between them. The germline gives CDR1 SGHDN, CDR2 FVKESK. This CDR3 has 15 amino acids. This chain's CDR3 is CASSQAAGTDYVQYF. The CDR3 DNA reads as TGTGCCAGCAGCCAGGCGGCGGGGACTGATTACGTACAGTACTTC. The whole variable domain, filled in from reference TRBV14 and TRBJ2-7, reads EAGVTQFPSHSVIEKGQTVTLRCDPISGHDNLYWYRRVMGKEIKFLLHFVKESKQDESGMPNNRFLAERTGGTYSTLKVQPAELEDSGVYFCASSQAAGTDYVQYFGPGTRLTVT.

This clonotype has a count of ten or more. The CDR3 is CASSLVLADSYNEQFF. For the CDR3, the DNA is TGTGCCAGCAGCTTAGTTCTAGCGGACTCTTACAATGAGCAGTTCTTC. This chain links TRBV7-3 with TRBJ2-1, with 7 positions matching TRBD2. CDR1 and CDR2 from the germline V gene are SGHTA and FQGTGA. Germline trimming cut 2 bases from V and 4 bases from J; bases unmatched to any gene: 8. The CDR3 is 16 residues long. The full variable domain, in which reference TRBV7-3 and TRBJ2-1 provide the parts outside the CDR3, is GAGVSQTPSNKVTEKGKYVELRCDPISGHTALYWYRQSLGQGPEFLIYFQGTGAADDSGLPNDRFFAVRPEGSVSTLKIQRTERGDSAVYLCASSLVLADSYNEQFFGPGTRLTVL.

Details on this clonotype: Likely a read error: the CDR3 ends without its conserved phenylalanine or tryptophan. J is TRBJ2-3 and V is TRBV11-3, with unresolved D. Germline assignment: CDR1 SGHNT and CDR2 YENEEA. V lost 0 bases to trimming and J lost 12 bases, with 16 bases between them. The CDR3 sequence is 14 residues long. CDR3 coding DNA: TGTGCCAGCAGCTTAGATGGGCCCCCAGAAACACAGTATTTG. Translation gives CASSLDGPPETQYL.

Worth noting for this clonotype: A clone one base away is much larger, so this may be a read error. This CDR3 is CACRRLAGDTGELFF. CDR3 bases: TGTGCCTGTAGGAGACTAGCGGGAGACACCGGGGAGCTGTTTTTT. The rearrangement joins TRBV19 to TRBJ2-2; 12 bases match TRBD2. Germline V gene data show CDR1 as LNHDA and CDR2 as SQIVND (reference sequence). The CDR3 covers 15 residues.

The chain employs TRBV11-2 and TRBJ2-7, with D perhaps matching TRBD1 or TRBD2 (6 bases each). The CDR3 runs 14 residues. Between the trimmed V and J ends, which lost 3 bases and 6 bases, there was a span of 15 bases. Germline values: CDR1 SGHAT, CDR2 FQNNGV. The CDR3 is CASSLLGGQGEQYF. CDR3 in DNA: TGTGCCAGCAGCTTGCTTGGGGGGCAGGGCGAGCAGTACTTC. The entire variable domain, with the rest obtained from reference TRBV11-2 and TRBJ2-7, is as follows: EAGVAQSPRYKIIEKRQSVAFWCNPISGHATLYWYQQILGQGPKLLIQFQNNGVVDDSQLPKDRFSAERLKGVDSTLKIQPAKLEDSAVYLCASSLLGGQGEQYFGPGTRLTVT.

In the case of this clonotype: The junction shows a germline mismatch at one end, possibly a read error. V is TRBV11-1 and J is TRBJ1-1; D ambiguous. This CDR3 has 14 residues. Germline CDR1 and CDR2: SGHAT and FQDESV (reference sequence). CDR3 coding DNA: TGTGCCAGCAGCTTCAGGCATGGCTACACTGAAACTTTCTTT. Protein product: CASSFRHGYTETFF.